The T cell receptor (beta chain) described here comes from a study of blood T cell repertoires in COVID-19. Clones were read by immunoSEQ multiplex PCR, and TCRdb kept only the in-frame ones, dropping some. The sample holds approximately 90,000 clones, around three quarters seen once. Germline-derived CDR1 and CDR2 are SGHNT and YYREEE (reference sequence). The CDR3 has 16 residues. V was clipped by 0 bases and J by 3 bases; unmatched bases: 5. This chain links TRBV5-4 with TRBJ1-4; 7 bases match TRBD1. This clonotype was obtained from a woman aged 80 or over with acute or convalescent COVID-19. What was sequenced was peripheral blood. The CDR3 coding sequence is TGTGCCAGCAGCTTGGGCTTCGGGACAGCTAATGAAAAACTGTTTTTT. Translated: CASSLGFGTANEKLFF. Supplemented by reference TRBV5-4 and TRBJ1-4, the full variable domain reads ETGVTQSPTHLIKTRGQQVTLRCSSQSGHNTVSWYQQALGQGPQFIFQYYREEENGRGNFPPRFSGLQFPNYSSELNVNALELDDSALYLCASSLGFGTANEKLFFGSGTQLSVL.